This T cell receptor (beta chain) was identified in a study of cytomegalovirus exposure and HLA in healthy donors. Study in general: Genotyping of some 400 donors showed that 65% to 90% belonged to the Caucasian-associated ancestry cluster.

Primers: 60 Vbeta forward and 13 Jbeta reverse. Measured with immunoSEQ multiplex PCR; TCRdb has only the in-frame clones, and not every one. The sample has some 130,000 clones, 76% seen once; the top ten hold over 2.5%. Trimming removed 1 base at V and 4 bases at J, with 7 bases between. CDR3 length: 13 residues. CDR1 is SNHLY, CDR2 FYNNEI, per germline. This sequence joins TRBV2 and TRBJ2-5; D is unclear. The TCR sequence derives from a man aged 35-49 years in good health and CMV-seronegative. The specimen was PBMCs. This CDR3 is CASSEEQRETQYF. The CDR3, as DNA: TGTGCCAGCAGTGAAGAACAGAGAGAGACCCAGTACTTC.